This TCR beta chain was identified in a study of blood T cell repertoires in COVID-19. Study information: The United States, Italy and Spain were the sources of the acute and convalescent COVID-19 samples. From T cells, B-cell-depleted T cells, or PBMCs came the material, which was cDNA or gDNA.

In the authors' workflow: Amplification of reference gene primers was used by the study to estimate nucleated cell counts. Repertoires were generated with immunoSEQ multiplex PCR, while TCRdb's copy carries only in-frame clones and drops some. The V and J calls and the clone size are those of that table, but D and trimming were determined from the DNA. The sample yields 80,000 to 100,000 clones, approximately 90% seen once. This TCR came from a human donor with active COVID-19. The donor label of this sample is uncertain. Specimen: peripheral blood.

In nucleotides, the CDR3 is TGTGCCAGCACCCCAGGGCGGGGGGCACTCCAAGAGACCCAGTACTTC. Encoded protein: CASTPGRGALQETQYF. This rearrangement joins TRBV28 to TRBJ2-5; TRBD2 aligns across 8 bases. After removal of 7 bases from V and 1 base from J, the junction contained 11 bases not matched to a gene. In germline, CDR1 is MDHEN, CDR2 SYDVKM. The CDR3 has 16 residues.